What follows are 29 T cell receptor beta chains derived from one specimen sequenced in a study of cytomegalovirus exposure and HLA in healthy donors. Produced via immunoSEQ multiplex PCR; TCRdb's table is partial and in-frame only. This sample has some 200,000 clones, with more than 75% found just once. Material: PBMCs. The receptors were sampled from a man aged 30 to 45 in good health and CMV-seropositive.

A few counts support this clone. The V call is TRBV2, the J call TRBJ2-5; tentatively, D is TRBD1 (6 bases). V lost 1 base, J lost 3 bases, and 12 bases lay in between. Germline assignment: CDR1 SNHLY and CDR2 FYNNEI. The CDR3 spans 15 residues. CDR3 protein: CASSEEEGTKETQYF. In nucleotides, the CDR3 is TGTGCCAGCAGTGAAGAGGAAGGGACAAAAGAGACCCAGTACTTC.

In the case of this clone: Other nucleotide sequences from this sample produce the same CDR3. The rearrangement joins TRBV7-3 to TRBJ1-1; D is unresolved. Deletions cut 2 bases from V and 0 bases from J, with 4 bases between. The CDR3 contains 13 residues. The germline V gene encodes CDR1 SGHTA and CDR2 FQGTGA. In DNA, the CDR3 is TGTGCCAGCAGCTTATCGATGAACACTGAAGCTTTCTTT. Its protein is CASSLSMNTEAFF. The full variable domain, completed using reference TRBV7-3 and TRBJ1-1, is GAGVSQTPSNKVTEKGKYVELRCDPISGHTALYWYRQSLGQGPEFLIYFQGTGAADDSGLPNDRFFAVRPEGSVSTLKIQRTERGDSAVYLCASSLSMNTEAFFGQGTRLTVV.

The chain is built from TRBV28 and TRBJ1-5; D call uncertain. The V gene lost 6 bases and the J gene lost 0 bases, with 9 bases spanning the gap. This CDR3 spans 14 amino acids. Germline values: CDR1 MDHEN, CDR2 SYDVKM. The CDR3 nucleotides read TGTGCCAGCAGGAGGTCTTATAGCAATCAGCCCCAGCATTTT. Its translation is CASRRSYSNQPQHF.

This clone was counted between two and nine times. This rearrangement joins TRBV14 to TRBJ1-5, with 10 bases matching TRBD1. The CDR3 is 16 amino acids. With 0 bases clipped from V and 6 bases from J, the junction kept 5 bases outside the gene matches. The germline V gene has CDR1 SGHDN and CDR2 FVKESK. CDR3 sequence (DNA): TGTGCCAGCAGCCAAGATGGGACAGGGGTCCCTCAGCCCCAGCATTTT. Residues: CASSQDGTGVPQPQHF.

The chain carries TRBV4-1 and TRBJ1-6; no definite D call. The CDR3 sequence is 15 residues long. Trimming removed 4 bases from V and 8 bases from J, with 15 bases in between. The germline gives CDR1 MGHRA, CDR2 YSYEKL. In nucleotides, the CDR3 is TGCGCCAGCAGCCTTGTTGAAGGGTTGGATTCACCCCTCCACTTT. Translation: CASSLVEGLDSPLHF.

The chain recombines TRBV15 with TRBJ1-4; maybe TRBD1 (5 bases). V was shortened by 3 bases and J by 8 bases, with 19 bases between the two germline ends. Germline V lookup: CDR1 LNHNV, CDR2 YYDKDF (reference sequence). The length of the CDR3 is 16 residues. This chain's CDR3 is CATSSGVRGRTEKLFF. The DNA of the CDR3 is TGTGCCACCAGCAGCGGGGTTCGGGGGAGGACGGAAAAACTGTTTTTT.

CDR3 region: CASSFSYTDTQYF. For the CDR3, the DNA is TGTGCCAGCAGCTTTTCCTACACAGATACGCAGTATTTT. The V gene is TRBV27, the J gene TRBJ2-3, with unresolved D. Trimming left V 6 bases short and J 2 bases short, with 9 bases between. Per the germline V gene, CDR1 is MNHEY and CDR2 is SMNVEV (reference sequence). The CDR3 has 13 amino acids.

This sequence joins TRBV14 and TRBJ2-5; D is ambiguous. Germline V gene lookup returns CDR1 SGHDN and CDR2 FVKESK. Deletions cut 2 bases from V and 2 bases from J, with 12 bases between. The CDR3 spans 15 residues. In DNA, the CDR3 is TGTGCCAGCAGCCAAACGAGGAGCGCTCAAGAGACCCAGTACTTC. It encodes CASSQTRSAQETQYF.

The chain recombines TRBV29-1 with TRBJ1-2, with unresolved D. Germline V gene sequence: CDR1 SQVTM, CDR2 ANQGSEA. The germline V and J ends were trimmed by 4 bases and 3 bases, with 9 bases remaining between them. CDR3 length equals 12 residues. The chain's CDR3 is CSVATQDYGYTF. CDR3 coding DNA: TGCAGCGTTGCCACCCAGGACTATGGCTACACCTTC.

J is TRBJ1-2 and V is TRBV6-6; D is ambiguous. Trimming pared 2 bases from V and 0 bases from J, leaving 4 bases between. Germline V lookup: CDR1 MNHNY, CDR2 SVGAGI (reference sequence). This CDR3 has 13 residues. The CDR3 DNA reads TGTGCCAGCAGTTACGGGGCTAACTATGGCTACACCTTC. Translated, it gives CASSYGANYGYTF.

The rearrangement links TRBV7-9 to TRBJ1-1; a possible D gene is TRBD1 (5 bases). Trimming cost V 3 bases and J 2 bases, with 10 bases left between them. From germline, CDR1 is SEHNR and CDR2 FQNEAQ (reference sequence). This CDR3 is built from 14 residues. The CDR3: CASSLAGSNTEAFF. In DNA form, the CDR3 reads TGTGCCAGCAGCTTGGCAGGGAGCAACACTGAAGCTTTCTTT.

The V and J genes are TRBV11-3 and TRBJ2-7; the D gene is possibly TRBD2 (7 bases). This CDR3 comprises 15 residues. Trimming pared 6 bases from V and 5 bases from J, leaving 20 bases between. Per germline, CDR1 SGHNT and CDR2 YENEEA. CDR3 residues: CASSLTQGGGDEQYF. The CDR3 DNA follows: TGTGCCAGCAGTTTAACCCAGGGAGGGGGGGACGAGCAGTACTTC.

V gene TRBV25-1 combines with J gene TRBJ2-3; 10 bases line up with TRBD2. After removal of 5 bases from V and 1 base from J, the junction contained 6 bases not matched to a gene. The CDR3 has 16 amino acids. CDR1 is MGHDK, CDR2 SYGVNS, per germline. CDR3 sequence (DNA): TGTGCCAGCAGTCCCCCAGCGGGGGGGGGCACAGATACGCAGTATTTT. This codes for CASSPPAGGGTDTQYF.

This chain joins TRBV18 and TRBJ1-5; tentatively, D is TRBD1 (6 bases). The CDR3 loop spans 13 amino acids. Germline CDR1 and CDR2: KGHSH and LQKENI. The V end lost 5 bases, the J end lost 7 bases, and 12 bases lay between the germline ends. CDR3 sequence: CASSEGGDQPQHF. DNA for the CDR3: TGTGCCAGCTCAGAAGGGGGTGACCAGCCCCAGCATTTT. Full variable domain (outside the CDR3, taken from reference TRBV18 and TRBJ1-5): NAGVMQNPRHLVRRRGQEARLRCSPMKGHSHVYWYRQLPEEGLKFMVYLQKENIIDESGMPKERFSAEFPKEGPSILRIQQVVRGDSAAYFCASSEGGDQPQHFGDGTRLSIL.

The chain is built from TRBV9 and TRBJ2-5; 10 bases fit TRBD1. J lost 2 bases, V lost 1 base, and 5 bases had no gene match. This CDR3 has 16 amino acids. Germline CDR1 is SGDLS and CDR2 is YYNGEE. The CDR3 nucleotides are TGTGCCAGCAGCGTAAGCGGGACAGGGGCGCAAGAGACCCAGTACTTC. It codes for CASSVSGTGAQETQYF.

In its sample, this clone was seen once. The chain recombines TRBV27 with TRBJ2-1; a weak D match, TRBD1 (6 bases). CDR1 is MNHEY, CDR2 SMNVEV, per germline (reference sequence). Trimming cost V 7 bases and J 6 bases, with 19 bases left between them. CDR3 length: 15 amino acids. CDR3: CASTLFPQGPNEQFF. CDR3 in DNA: TGTGCCAGCACCTTGTTTCCACAGGGCCCCAATGAGCAGTTCTTC.

The chain links TRBV7-2 to TRBJ2-7, with D perhaps TRBD1 or TRBD2 (6 bases each). This CDR3 contains 16 residues. Germline V CDR1 and CDR2: SGHTA, FQGNSA. Trimming left V 2 bases short and J 2 bases short, with 16 bases between. The CDR3 DNA sequence: TGTGCCAGCAGCTTAAGTGGGGGGCACTCCCCCTACGAGCAGTACTTC. This translates into CASSLSGGHSPYEQYF.

V and J are TRBV4-1 and TRBJ1-2, with D possibly TRBD1 on 6 matching bases. The germline CDR1 and CDR2 sequences are MGHRA and YSYEKL. Trimming removed 2 bases from V and 7 bases from J, with 14 bases in between. The length of the CDR3 is 14 residues. CDR3 nucleotide sequence: TGCGCCAGCAGCCAACCCGGGACAATCGGTGGCTACACCTTC. It translates to CASSQPGTIGGYTF.

V and J are TRBV6-5 and TRBJ2-1, with 14 bases lining up with TRBD2. V shed 4 bases and J 6 bases; nucleotides not matched to a gene: 5. Germline CDR1 MNHEY, CDR2 SVGAGI. The CDR3 loop spans 16 amino acids. Written as DNA, the CDR3 is TGTGCCAGCAGTTTTGGGACTAGCGGGAGTCTCAATGAGCAGTTCTTC. Protein: CASSFGTSGSLNEQFF.

V usage is TRBV15 and J usage is TRBJ1-5, with TRBD1 identical over 9 bases. Losses at the gene ends were 3 bases for V and 7 bases for J; bases not matched to a gene: 1. CDR3 length equals 13 residues. Germline V gene sequence: CDR1 LNHNV, CDR2 YYDKDF (reference sequence). CDR3 sequence: CATSSTGGQPQHF. CDR3 DNA sequence: TGTGCCACCAGCAGTACAGGGGGCCAGCCCCAGCATTTT.

This clone appeared a few times. The gene calls are TRBV6-1 and TRBJ2-7; 12 positions match TRBD2. The CDR3 length is 17 residues. The germline CDR1 and CDR2 sequences are MNHNS and SASEGT. The V segment lost 4 bases and the J segment 3 bases; nucleotides outside the gene matches: 10. CDR3 in DNA: TGTGCCAGCAGTGGCTCCGGGACTAGCGGGCTACTCTACGAGCAGTACTTC. This gives the protein CASSGSGTSGLLYEQYF.

The chain recombines TRBV5-1 with TRBJ2-3, with 10 bases identical to TRBD2. V was clipped by 4 bases and J by 2 bases; unmatched bases: 4. Germline assignment: CDR1 SGHRS and CDR2 YFSETQ. The CDR3 has 15 residues. The CDR3 nucleotides are TGCGCCAGCAGCACGGGACTAGCGAACACAGATACGCAGTATTTT. This codes for CASSTGLANTDTQYF. Full variable domain (rest looked up from reference TRBV5-1 and TRBJ2-3): KAGVTQTPRYLIKTRGQQVTLSCSPISGHRSVSWYQQTPGQGLQFLFEYFSETQRNKGNFPGRFSGRQFSNSRSEMNVSTLELGDSALYLCASSTGLANTDTQYFGPGTRLTVL.

The chain combines TRBV28 with TRBJ2-2; the D gene is possibly TRBD1 (5 bases). This CDR3 has 14 amino acids. The germline CDR1 and CDR2 sequences are MDHEN and SYDVKM. Trimming took 5 bases from V and 7 from J, leaving 14 bases between them. CDR3 nucleotides: TGTGCCAGCAGTGGGCAGGGATTCGGCGGGGAGCTGTTTTTT. It is translated as CASSGQGFGGELFF.

CDR3 DNA: TGTGCCAGCAGCCCCAGGCGGGAGACCCAGTACTTC. It is translated as CASSPRRETQYF. The chain is built from TRBV7-9 and TRBJ2-5; D gene ambiguous. Trimming pared 5 bases from V and 5 bases from J, leaving 9 bases between. The CDR3 has 12 amino acids. Per the germline V gene, CDR1 is SEHNR and CDR2 is FQNEAQ (reference sequence).

The rearrangement uses TRBV5-1 and TRBJ1-1, with a weak D call TRBD1 (5 bases). Looked up from germline, CDR1 is SGHRS and CDR2 is YFSETQ. V lost 2 bases, J lost 4 bases, and 15 bases lay in between. This CDR3 has 15 amino acids. CDR3 region: CASSLVRDGGTEAFF. The CDR3 DNA reads as TGCGCCAGCAGCTTAGTCAGGGACGGGGGCACTGAAGCTTTCTTT. Full variable domain (missing parts from reference TRBV5-1 and TRBJ1-1): KAGVTQTPRYLIKTRGQQVTLSCSPISGHRSVSWYQQTPGQGLQFLFEYFSETQRNKGNFPGRFSGRQFSNSRSEMNVSTLELGDSALYLCASSLVRDGGTEAFFGQGTRLTVV.

Regarding this clone: Sequence at one end of the junction differs from germline and may be a read error. This rearrangement joins TRBV6-1 to TRBJ2-4, with D hard to call. The length of the CDR3 is 15 residues. CDR1 is MNHNS and CDR2 is SASEGT in the germline V gene. In DNA, the CDR3 is TGTGCCAGCAGGGAAGCAAATTTAGCCAAAAACATTCAGTACTTC. Its translation: CASREANLAKNIQYF.

J is TRBJ2-4 and V is TRBV27; 9 nucleotides match TRBD1. CDR3 length: 13 amino acids. J was trimmed by 7 bases and V by 5 bases; bases with no gene match: 3. The V gene's germline CDR1 is MNHEY and CDR2 SMNVEV (reference sequence). CDR3 in amino acids: CASSTQGANIQYF. Here the CDR3 DNA reads TGTGCCAGCAGTACACAGGGGGCGAACATTCAGTACTTC.

The rearrangement joins TRBV18 to TRBJ2-3; 10 nucleotides agree with TRBD1. CDR1 and CDR2 (germline): KGHSH, LQKENI. The CDR3 sequence is 17 residues long. V lost 3 bases, J lost 3 bases, and 9 bases stayed unmatched. This CDR3 reads CASSPLDRDRGTDTQYF. CDR3 DNA sequence: TGTGCCAGCTCACCTCTCGATCGGGACAGGGGTACAGATACGCAGTATTTT.

This chain connects TRBV7-7 to TRBJ1-4, with 10 bases matching TRBD1. Germline assignment: CDR1 SSHAT and CDR2 FNYEAQ (reference sequence). CDR3 length equals 14 residues. The V and J ends lost 6 bases and 7 bases, in that order; junction bases with no gene match: 5. The CDR3 coding sequence is TGTGCCAGCAGTTGGACAGGGGGATGTGAAAAACTGTTTTTT. It codes for CASSWTGGCEKLFF. The complete variable domain, with remaining parts taken from reference TRBV7-7 and TRBJ1-4, reads GAGVSQSPRYKVTKRGQDVTLRCDPISSHATLYWYQQALGQGPEFLTYFNYEAQPDKSGLPSDRFSAERPEGSISTLTIQRTEQRDSAMYRCASSWTGGCEKLFFGSGTQLSVL.